This is a list of T cell receptor beta chains from one sample in a study of early T cells in non-severe SARS-CoV-2 infection. Using its own MiXCR run on the 5' RACE reads, TCRdb lists one record per CDR3 protein. The data show tens of thousands of distinct CDR3 sequences, over 12% seen once. Input material: whole blood. These receptors originate from an adult who was a healthcare worker with PCR-confirmed SARS-CoV-2 infection or an uninfected control (not recorded which). The CDR3 runs from the conserved cysteine through the conserved F or W. The D gene is left open where the match is weak. Clone size is stated in some rows and not others, as once, few, many or a class when expanded.

D	V	J	size	DNA	CDR3
NA	TRBV27	TRBJ1-4	few	TGTGCCAGCCGTGGAGGGGGGAAGGAAAAACTGTTTTTT	CASRGGGKEKLFF
NA	TRBV29-1	TRBJ2-5	few	TGCAGCGTTGAGTACAGGGCAGTTGGGGCCCAGTACTTC	CSVEYRAVGAQYF
TRBD1	TRBV18	TRBJ1-1	NA	TGTGCCAGCTCACCTCATGGGGGACAGGAGAACACTGAAGCTTTCTTT	CASSPHGGQENTEAFF
NA	TRBV9	TRBJ2-1	few	TGTGCCAGCAGCGTAGGCAGGATCTCCTACAATGAGCAGTTCTTC	CASSVGRISYNEQFF
TRBD1	TRBV11-2	TRBJ2-5	NA	TGTGCCAGCAGTCGACAGGGTTGGACCCAGTACTTC	CASSRQGWTQYF
TRBD1	TRBV5-4	TRBJ1-4	NA	TGTGCCAGCAGCGTCACGACAGGGGTTAATGAAAAACTGTTTTTT	CASSVTTGVNEKLFF
NA	TRBV6-5	TRBJ1-1	few	TGTGCCAGCAGATACCTTGATAGCGGGAACACTGAAGCTTTCTTT	CASRYLDSGNTEAFF
NA	TRBV7-2	TRBJ1-2	NA	TGTGCCAGCAGCTTACAACCACCTAACTATGGCTACACCTTC	CASSLQPPNYGYTF
NA	TRBV7-3	TRBJ1-1	NA	TGTGCCAGCAGCCCCTACTTGAACACTGAAGCTTTCTTT	CASSPYLNTEAFF
NA	TRBV24-1	TRBJ2-1	few	TGTGCCACCAGTGATTCAAATAAGTGGAGCTCCTACAATGAGCAGTTCTTC	CATSDSNKWSSYNEQFF
TRBD1	TRBV6-1	TRBJ1-5	NA	TGTGCCAGCAGTGGACAGGGGAACCGGCAGCCCCAGCATTTT	CASSGQGNRQPQHF
TRBD1	TRBV18	TRBJ1-1	few	TGTGCCAGCTCACCACCACAGGGGGTGAACACTGAAGCTTTCTTT	CASSPPQGVNTEAFF
NA	TRBV12-3/TRBV12-4	TRBJ1-2	few	TGTGCCAGCAGCGACAGTTATCCCACCAACTATGGCTACACCTTC	CASSDSYPTNYGYTF
NA	TRBV12-3/TRBV12-4	TRBJ2-1	few	TGTGCCAGCAGCCTGGGGGGCGCCTACAATGAGCAGTTCTTC	CASSLGGAYNEQFF
NA	TRBV15	TRBJ1-2	few	TGTGCCACCAGTCACAGGGTCGACGGCTACACCTTC	CATSHRVDGYTF
NA	TRBV6-5	TRBJ1-2	NA	TGTGCCAGCAGTAAGGGAAGCGATGGCTACACCTTC	CASSKGSDGYTF
TRBD2	TRBV6-6	TRBJ2-3	many	TGTGCCAGCAGTTACTCCGGGACTAGCGGAACAGATACGCAGTATTTT	CASSYSGTSGTDTQYF
NA	TRBV11-2	TRBJ1-6	few	TGTGCCAGCAGCTATACCTATAATTCACCCCTCCACTTT	CASSYTYNSPLHF
NA	TRBV7-2	TRBJ1-1	few	TGTGCCAGCAGCTTTCAGGGTTCCATGAACACTGAAGCTTTCTTT	CASSFQGSMNTEAFF
TRBD2	TRBV6-6	TRBJ2-1	NA	TGTGCCAGCAGTTACTCCGTTTTGCCCGGGACTAGCGGGGAGAACTACAATGAGCAGTTCTTC	CASSYSVLPGTSGENYNEQFF
NA	TRBV20-1	TRBJ2-1	few	TGCAGTGCTAGAGAGGGGTTAGCCCCCTACAATGAGCAGTTCTTC	CSAREGLAPYNEQFF
TRBD1	TRBV18	TRBJ2-2	few	TGTGCCAGCTCACCACCGACAGGGAAGAGGGAGCTGTTTTTT	CASSPPTGKRELFF
NA	TRBV29-1	TRBJ1-1	NA	TGCAGCGTACTAGACGTCATGAACACTGAAGCTTTCTTT	CSVLDVMNTEAFF
TRBD2	TRBV19	TRBJ2-6	few	TGTGCCAGTAGTTATATAAGGGGACGCGGGAGCTCTGGGGCCAACGTCCTGACTTTC	CASSYIRGRGSSGANVLTF
TRBD1	TRBV19	TRBJ1-2	NA	TGTGCCAGTAGTCCATCGGACAGGGAGAATGGCTACACCTTC	CASSPSDRENGYTF
NA	TRBV7-8	TRBJ2-5	NA	TGTGCCAGCAGCTCCACTAGCAGGGGAGAGACCCAGTACTTC	CASSSTSRGETQYF
NA	TRBV12-5	TRBJ1-1	NA	TGTGCTAGTGTGGAGGGGTTTGGCACTGAAGCTTTCTTT	CASVEGFGTEAFF
NA	TRBV29-1	TRBJ1-6	few	TGCAGTCGGTCCTATAATTCACCCCTCCACTTT	CSRSYNSPLHF
NA	TRBV20-1	TRBJ2-1	many	TGCAGTGCGACGACAGCCGCGACCAGAATGGGTGAGCAGTTCTTC	CSATTAATRMGEQFF
TRBD2	TRBV12-5	TRBJ2-5	many	TGTGCTAGTGGCCAGCCCCGGGGGGACCAAGAGACCCAGTACTTC	CASGQPRGDQETQYF
NA	TRBV14	TRBJ2-3	few	TGTGCCAGCAGCCTTGGCAATGCGAATACGCAGTATTTT	CASSLGNANTQYF
TRBD1	TRBV28	TRBJ2-1	few	TGTGCCAGCATAGAAACCGGGACAGCTGGTCTCAATGAGCAGTTCTTC	CASIETGTAGLNEQFF
TRBD2	TRBV20-1	TRBJ2-1	few	TGCAGTGCTAGAGATCAGACTAGCGGGAGGGCCTACAATGAGCAGTTCTTC	CSARDQTSGRAYNEQFF
NA	TRBV12-3/TRBV12-4	TRBJ1-1	NA	TGTGCCAGCAGCCGGGCGAAGAACACTGAAGCTTTCTTT	CASSRAKNTEAFF
TRBD1	TRBV7-9	TRBJ2-6	few	TGTGCCAGCAGCTTAGGAGCGGGGACAGGGCCGGCCAACGTCCTGACTTTC	CASSLGAGTGPANVLTF
NA	TRBV12-3/TRBV12-4	TRBJ1-1	NA	TGTGCCAGCAGTTTTACAGGAGAAGCTTTCTTT	CASSFTGEAFF
NA	TRBV7-2	TRBJ1-3	few	TGTGCCAGCAGCTTAGGGAACGCAGGAAACACCATATATTTT	CASSLGNAGNTIYF
TRBD2	TRBV20-1	TRBJ2-1	NA	TGCAGTGCTAGGTCGGGTTGGACTAGCGGGGGAGACGTCAGCTCCTACAATGAGCAGTTCTTC	CSARSGWTSGGDVSSYNEQFF
NA	TRBV10-1	TRBJ2-2	few	TGCGCCAGCAGTGTCGAGCTTACCGGGGAGCTGTTTTTT	CASSVELTGELFF
TRBD2	TRBV2	TRBJ2-5	NA	TGTGCCAGCAGGGATGGACTAGCGGGGAACCGGGAGACCCAGTACTTC	CASRDGLAGNRETQYF